This entry is about one T cell receptor beta chain. This sample is drawn from a study of T cell repertoires in cytomegalovirus infection. At the level of the study: A matching HLA type, together with CMV infection, was signaled by public TCR beta signatures.

TCRdb reanalysed the reads using MiXCR and keeps one entry per CDR3 protein. The repertoire holds about 180,000 distinct CDR3 sequences, with about 15% as singletons. V shed 2 bases and J 2 bases; nucleotides not matched to a gene: 3. Germline CDR1 is SGDLS and CDR2 is YYNGEE. CDR3 length: 16 residues. The sequencing input was CD8+ T cells from PBMCs. This chain joins TRBV9 and TRBJ2-5; 13 bases line up with TRBD2. This receptor was taken from a human donor in good health (CMV status not recorded). Some clones in this sample may be carry-over from other donors' samples. In nucleotides, the CDR3 is TGTGCCAGCAGCGTCAGACTAGCGGGGGGTCAAGAGACCCAGTACTTC. Protein sequence: CASSVRLAGGQETQYF.